The entry that follows covers one TCR beta chain sequence. PCR employed 60 Vbeta and 13 Jbeta primers. Method: immunoSEQ multiplex PCR; TCRdb's copy keeps in-frame clones and lacks some. The sample comprises roughly 140,000 clones, 82% of which are singletons, and around 2.5% rests with the top ten. The sample is drawn from a study of cytomegalovirus exposure and HLA in healthy donors. Study-level background: A preliminary data release comprised around 85 million unique TCRs obtained from HLA-typed donors.

Germline CDR1 SEHNR, CDR2 FQNEAQ (reference sequence). Between the trimmed V and J ends, which lost 5 bases and 4 bases, there was a span of 17 bases. The CDR3 length is 15 residues. Sequencing was carried out using PBMCs. The gene calls are TRBV7-9 and TRBJ2-5, with a possible D match to TRBD2 (6 bases). This TCR was recovered from a male donor in good health and CMV-seronegative. The CDR3 loop reads CASSPLGGTTETQYF. The CDR3 DNA follows: TGTGCCAGCAGCCCACTAGGCGGGACGACAGAGACCCAGTACTTC.